This T cell receptor (beta chain) comes out of a study of T cell repertoires in cytomegalovirus infection. Overall study context: Public TCR beta signatures provided an indication of both CMV infection and a matching HLA type.

MiXCR, applied by TCRdb to the reads, yields one record per CDR3 protein. The sample lists 250,000 to 300,000 distinct CDR3 sequences, less than 25% occurring once. This clonotype was seen many times. Its target is not known. Germline trimming cut 3 bases from V and 6 bases from J; bases unmatched to any gene: 10. Germline lookup yields CDR1 KGHDR and CDR2 SFDVKD. This CDR3 comprises 16 residues. Here the sequenced sample was cultured PBMCs, taken from culture after CMV antigen stimulation. The rearrangement links TRBV24-1 to TRBJ2-3; the match to TRBD1 covers 8 bases. This sequence was found in a human donor in good health (CMV status not recorded). Some clones in this sample may be carry-over from other donors' samples. In nucleotides, the CDR3 is TGTGCCACCAGTGATCCACAGGGGGTCAAGGAGGATACGCAGTATTTT. It translates to CATSDPQGVKEDTQYF.